This T cell receptor beta chain emerged from a study of shared clonotypes between healthy human individuals. In the study overall: Three plates were used per donor for CD4 naive, three for CD4 memory, two for CD8 naive and one for CD8 memory.

Study findings and constraints: As a rule, naive subsets had a larger estimated richness than memory subsets.

The healthy adult donors were HIV-negative and reported no recent acute infections or vaccinations. A note on this clone: Its target is not known. The junction departs from germline at one end; a sequencing error may be responsible.

In the sorted-subset replicate PCRs, 200 ng DNA, around 32,000 T cell genomes, was used. TCRdb keeps only in-frame clones here, not all; method: immunoSEQ multiplex PCR. The sample lists around 1,000,000 clones; 77% were seen once. The germline V gene encodes CDR1 LGHNA and CDR2 YSLEER. This CDR3 is built from 15 residues. Sequencing input: memory CD4+ T cells from PBMCs. Sample subset: CD45RA-negative fraction. V and J are TRBV4-3 and TRBJ2-5, with 7 bases fitting TRBD2. This sequence originates from a man between 18 and 29 years old in good health. Some clones in this sample may be carry-over from other donors' samples. CDR3 nucleotides: TGCGCCAGCAGCCAAGAAGGCGGGAGTAGATACGGTCAGCACTTC. This translates into CASSQEGGSRYGQHF.